Described below is a single TCR beta chain sequence and its context. Its antigen is unknown. This sample stems from a study of cytomegalovirus exposure and HLA in healthy donors. The PCR was carried out with 60 Vbeta primers and 13 Jbeta primers. Some clones are missing from TCRdb's copy, which holds only in-frame ones; the method was immunoSEQ multiplex PCR. The sample carries about 87,000 clones, 74% recorded once. This CDR3 has 16 residues. Germline V gene lookup returns CDR1 MNHEY and CDR2 SVGAGI. With 2 bases removed from V and 3 bases from J, the gap between germline ends came to 13 bases. Study results and caveats: TCR sequences were mostly rare, though some public TCRs occurred in many donors.

The receptor comes from a man aged 25-45 years in good health and CMV-seropositive. Sequences were obtained from PBMCs. V gene TRBV6-5 combines with J gene TRBJ1-4, with a possible D match to TRBD1 (6 bases). CDR3 loop: CASSYLRGRANEKLFF. As DNA, the CDR3 is TGTGCCAGCAGTTACCTCAGGGGTAGGGCTAATGAAAAACTGTTTTTT.